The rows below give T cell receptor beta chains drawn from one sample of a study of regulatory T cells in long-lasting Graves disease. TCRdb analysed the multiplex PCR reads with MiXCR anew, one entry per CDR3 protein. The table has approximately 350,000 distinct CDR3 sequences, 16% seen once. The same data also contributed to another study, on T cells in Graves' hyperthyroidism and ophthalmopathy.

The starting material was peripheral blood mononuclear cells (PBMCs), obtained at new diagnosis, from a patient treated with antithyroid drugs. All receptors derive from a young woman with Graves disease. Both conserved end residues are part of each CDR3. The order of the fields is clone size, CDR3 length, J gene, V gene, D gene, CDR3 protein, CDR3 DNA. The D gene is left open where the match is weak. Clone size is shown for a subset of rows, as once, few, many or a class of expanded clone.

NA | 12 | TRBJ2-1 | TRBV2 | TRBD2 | CASSRTSYEQFF | TGTGCCAGCAGCCGGACTAGCTATGAGCAGTTCTTC
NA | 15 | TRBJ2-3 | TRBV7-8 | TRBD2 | CASSPTSGRGDTQYF | TGTGCCAGCAGCCCCACTAGCGGGAGAGGGGATACGCAGTATTTT
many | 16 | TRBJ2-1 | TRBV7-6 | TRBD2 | CASSLAASGVRNEQFF | TGTGCCAGCAGCTTAGCAGCTAGCGGGGTTCGCAATGAGCAGTTCTTC
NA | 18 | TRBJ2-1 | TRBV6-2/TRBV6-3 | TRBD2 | CASSYEGLAGGPRDEQFF | TGTGCCAGCAGTTACGAAGGGCTAGCGGGAGGGCCGAGGGATGAGCAGTTCTTC
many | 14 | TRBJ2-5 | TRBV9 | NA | CASSVAGGMETQYF | TGTGCCAGCAGCGTAGCAGGCGGTATGGAGACCCAGTACTTC
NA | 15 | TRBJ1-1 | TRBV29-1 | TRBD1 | CSVDWTGRVNTEAFF | TGCAGCGTTGATTGGACAGGGAGGGTGAACACTGAAGCTTTCTTT
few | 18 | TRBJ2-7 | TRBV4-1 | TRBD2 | CASSPGLAGGPLYYEQYF | TGCGCCAGCAGCCCCGGACTAGCGGGGGGGCCTCTCTACTACGAGCAGTACTTC
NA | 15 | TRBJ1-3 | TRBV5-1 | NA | CASSFGALSGNTIYF | TGTGCCAGCAGCTTTGGGGCGCTTTCTGGAAACACCATATATTTT
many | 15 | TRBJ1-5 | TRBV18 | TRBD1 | CASSSGTDSNQPQHF | TGTGCCAGCTCATCCGGGACAGATAGCAATCAGCCCCAGCATTTT
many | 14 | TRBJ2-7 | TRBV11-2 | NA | CASSLGYGSYEQYF | TGTGCCAGCAGCTTAGGATACGGTTCCTACGAGCAGTACTTC
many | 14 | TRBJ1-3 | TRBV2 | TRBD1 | CASNTGGSGNTIYF | TGTGCCAGCAATACAGGGGGTTCTGGAAACACCATATATTTT
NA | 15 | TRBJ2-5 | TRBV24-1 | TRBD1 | CATSDSTGGRETQYF | TGTGCCACCAGTGATTCCACAGGGGGCCGGGAGACCCAGTACTTC
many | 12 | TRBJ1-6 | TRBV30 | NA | CAWSVQRTALHF | TGTGCCTGGAGTGTACAGCGGACAGCCCTCCACTTT